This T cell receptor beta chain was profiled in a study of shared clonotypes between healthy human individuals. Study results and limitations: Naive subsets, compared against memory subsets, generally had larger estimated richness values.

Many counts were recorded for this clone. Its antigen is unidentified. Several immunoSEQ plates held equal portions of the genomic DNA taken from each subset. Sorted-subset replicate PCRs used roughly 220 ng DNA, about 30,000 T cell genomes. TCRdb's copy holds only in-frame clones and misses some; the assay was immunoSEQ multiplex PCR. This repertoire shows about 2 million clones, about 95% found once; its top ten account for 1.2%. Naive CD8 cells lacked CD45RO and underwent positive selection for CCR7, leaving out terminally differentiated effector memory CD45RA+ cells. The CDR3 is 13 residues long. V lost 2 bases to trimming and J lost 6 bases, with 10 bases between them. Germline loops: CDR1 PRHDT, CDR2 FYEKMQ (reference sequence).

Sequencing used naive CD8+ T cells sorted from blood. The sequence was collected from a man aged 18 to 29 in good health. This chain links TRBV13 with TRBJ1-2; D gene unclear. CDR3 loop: CASSLFRGDGYTF. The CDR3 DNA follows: TGTGCCAGCAGCTTATTCCGGGGAGATGGCTACACCTTC.